This T cell receptor (beta chain) was recovered during a study of cytomegalovirus exposure and HLA in healthy donors. As concerns this clone: Its matching antigen is unknown.

Findings of the study overall: Subsequent analysis found a tendency for first-cohort TCR clusters to co-occur within the approximately 130 validation repertoires. With high specificity and sensitivity, the classifier reportedly diagnosed cytomegalovirus status. Researchers counted around 180 TCR beta chains as cytomegalovirus-associated.

Libraries were prepared by immunoSEQ multiplex PCR; TCRdb keeps only in-frame clonotypes and omits some of them. The profile shows fewer than 75,000 clones, around 95% of them singletons. Donors were drawn from the approximately 120-subject validation cohort, separate from the approximately 670-subject first cohort. The junction had 6 bases not matched to a gene; V was cut back by 5 bases and J by 1 base. Germline V gene data show CDR1 as SEHNR and CDR2 as FQNEAQ (reference sequence). The CDR3 is made up of 15 amino acids. Sample: PBMCs. The J gene is TRBJ1-1, the V gene TRBV7-9, with 8 bases matching TRBD1. The sequence was collected from a woman aged 18-29 years in good health and CMV-seropositive. DNA for the CDR3: TGTGCCAGCAGCCCCCGGACAGGGAGGAACACTGAAGCTTTCTTT. Translated, it gives CASSPRTGRNTEAFF.